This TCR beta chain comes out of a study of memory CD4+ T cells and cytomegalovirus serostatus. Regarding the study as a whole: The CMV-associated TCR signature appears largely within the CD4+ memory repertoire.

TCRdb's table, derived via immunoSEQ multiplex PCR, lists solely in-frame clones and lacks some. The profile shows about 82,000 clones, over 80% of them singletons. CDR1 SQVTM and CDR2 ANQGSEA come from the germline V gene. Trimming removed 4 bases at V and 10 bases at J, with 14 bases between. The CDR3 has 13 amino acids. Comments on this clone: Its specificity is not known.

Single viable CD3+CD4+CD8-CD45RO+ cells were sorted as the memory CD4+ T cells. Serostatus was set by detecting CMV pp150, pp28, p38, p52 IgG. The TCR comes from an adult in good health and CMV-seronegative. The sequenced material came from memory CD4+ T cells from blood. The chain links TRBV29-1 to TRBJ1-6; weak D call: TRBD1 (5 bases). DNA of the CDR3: TGCAGCGTTGTGGGGACCGAGGGCTCACCCCTCCACTTT. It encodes CSVVGTEGSPLHF.